This T cell receptor beta chain emerged from a study of T cell responses to AZD1222 COVID-19 vaccine. Study findings and constraints: Regions left unmutated in variants are reportedly the target of nearly half of spike-specific TCRs. Vaccine-associated CD4 TCRs spanned spike, dominant at 160-218 and 743-854. At baseline, just 5 or 6 AZD1222 recipients tested seropositive. The donor cohort was predominantly white British with a female majority, and clonal diversity may have been underestimated.

J gave up 7 bases and V 4 bases, and 4 bases lay outside the gene matches. Germline V gene sequence: CDR1 MNHNY, CDR2 SVGAGI (reference sequence). CDR3 size: 14 residues. Sequencing was performed with immunoSEQ multiplex PCR; in TCRdb, only in-frame clones are kept and a portion is missing. In the table there are about 110,000 clones, 87% of which are singletons. A word on this clone: Its cognate antigen is unknown.

The source was peripheral blood, collected on day 0 of AZD1222 vaccination. This clonotype was obtained from an adult in good health. The rearrangement joins TRBV6-6 to TRBJ1-6, with TRBD1 matching over 7 bases. CDR3 nucleotides: TGTGCCAGCAGTTTGGGGACAGAGAATTCACCCCTCCACTTT. Translation gives CASSLGTENSPLHF.